Detailed here is one T cell receptor beta chain. The data were obtained in a study of human T cells and chemical hapten exposure. Germline V lookup: CDR1 SGHNT, CDR2 YYREEE (reference sequence). The V segment lost 4 bases and the J segment 6 bases; nucleotides outside the gene matches: 6. The CDR3 sequence is 13 residues long. Sample time point: patch test 1, 2 weeks after DPC sensitization. The treatment here: therapeutic diphenylcyclopropenone sensitization with weekly scalp DPC. Samples of blood were obtained prior to the application of each patch test. In the original processing: Sampled TCR counts reached a median of 95,638 per sample, with values ranging from 23,224 to 690,600. TCRdb re-called the RACE reads through MiXCR, storing one row per CDR3 protein. TCRdb's processing, not the authors', yielded these V and J calls. The data contain some 380,000 distinct CDR3 sequences, around 4.8% of them singletons.

The J gene is TRBJ1-2, the V gene TRBV5-4, with 7 bases lining up with TRBD1. Sequenced material: whole blood, taken in connection with sensitization to the hapten diphenylcyclopropenone (DPC). The sequence derives from a woman in her fifties or sixties with alopecia areata. Some clones in this sample may be carry-over from other donors' samples. In nucleotides, the CDR3 is TGTGCCAGCAGCGCCTGGGACAGCCATGGCTACACCTTC. Amino acids: CASSAWDSHGYTF.